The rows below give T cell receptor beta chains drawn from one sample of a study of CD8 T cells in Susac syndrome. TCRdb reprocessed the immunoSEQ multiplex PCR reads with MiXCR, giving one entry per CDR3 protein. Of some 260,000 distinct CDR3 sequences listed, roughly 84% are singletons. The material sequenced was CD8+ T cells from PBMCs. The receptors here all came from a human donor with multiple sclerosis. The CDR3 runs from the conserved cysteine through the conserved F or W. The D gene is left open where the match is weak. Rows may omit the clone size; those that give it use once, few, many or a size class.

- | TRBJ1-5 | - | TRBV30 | CAWSHTGINQPQHF | TGTGCCTGGAGTCATACAGGGATCAATCAGCCCCAGCATTTT
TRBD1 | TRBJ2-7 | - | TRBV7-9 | CASRTDRDEQYF | TGTGCCAGCAGGACGGACAGGGACGAGCAGTACTTC
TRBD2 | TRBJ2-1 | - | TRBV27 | CASSLRNSGRGNEQFF | TGTGCCAGCAGTTTAAGGAATAGCGGGAGAGGCAATGAGCAGTTCTTC
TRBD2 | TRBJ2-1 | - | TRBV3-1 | CASSQDATSGINEQFF | TGTGCCAGCAGCCAAGATGCAACTAGCGGAATAAATGAGCAGTTCTTC
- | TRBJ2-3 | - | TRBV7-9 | CASSLAGGATQTDTQYF | TGTGCCAGCAGCTTAGCAGGCGGGGCGACCCAGACAGATACGCAGTATTTT
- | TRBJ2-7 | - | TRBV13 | CASSQGGSGYEQYF | TGTGCCAGCAGCCAAGGGGGGTCGGGCTACGAGCAGTACTTC
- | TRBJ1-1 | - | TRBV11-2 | CASSFQQGGLTEAFF | TGTGCCAGCAGCTTCCAACAGGGAGGCTTGACTGAAGCTTTCTTT
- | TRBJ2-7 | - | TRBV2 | CASTGWTTSYEQYF | TGTGCCAGCACAGGATGGACTACTTCCTACGAGCAGTACTTC
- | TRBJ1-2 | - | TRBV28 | CASSPPVDFYGYTF | TGTGCCAGCAGTCCCCCTGTAGACTTCTATGGCTACACCTTC
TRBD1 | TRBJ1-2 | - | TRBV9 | CASSVGDSLYGYTF | TGTGCCAGCAGCGTAGGGGACAGCCTCTATGGCTACACCTTC
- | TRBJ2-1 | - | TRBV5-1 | CASRGANEQFF | TGCGCCAGCAGAGGGGCCAATGAGCAGTTCTTC
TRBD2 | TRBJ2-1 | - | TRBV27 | CASSLSWGLPNEQFF | TGTGCCAGCAGTTTATCGTGGGGACTACCGAATGAGCAGTTCTTC
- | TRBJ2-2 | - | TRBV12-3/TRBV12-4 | CASIPEANTGELFF | TGTGCCAGCATCCCCGAAGCGAACACCGGGGAGCTGTTTTTT
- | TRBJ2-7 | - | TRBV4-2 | CASSPISTGPEYPDYEQYF | TGTGCCAGCAGCCCCATCTCGACAGGACCCGAGTACCCCGACTACGAGCAGTACTTC
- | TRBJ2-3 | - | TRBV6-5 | CASSSASTLFTDTQYF | TGTGCCAGCAGTTCGGCTTCCACTCTTTTCACAGATACGCAGTATTTT
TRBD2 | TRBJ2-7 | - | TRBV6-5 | CASSYSTSGRGYEQYF | TGTGCCAGCAGTTACTCGACTAGCGGGCGAGGCTACGAGCAGTACTTC
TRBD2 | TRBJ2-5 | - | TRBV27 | CASGGLGGQETQYF | TGTGCCAGCGGGGGACTAGGTGGCCAAGAGACCCAGTACTTC
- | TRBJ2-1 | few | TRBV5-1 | CASSLSYEQFF | TGTGCCAGCAGCTTGTCCTATGAGCAGTTCTTC
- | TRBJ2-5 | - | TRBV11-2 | CASSLDLTGQETQYF | TGTGCCAGCAGCTTAGATCTGACAGGTCAAGAGACCCAGTACTTC
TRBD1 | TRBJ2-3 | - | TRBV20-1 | CSAWGTVSTDTQYF | TGCAGTGCTTGGGGGACAGTCAGCACAGATACGCAGTATTTT
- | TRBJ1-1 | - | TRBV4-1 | CASSQPHRETEAFF | TGCGCCAGCAGCCAACCTCACAGGGAAACTGAAGCTTTCTTT
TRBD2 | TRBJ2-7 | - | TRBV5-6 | CASSPLPLAGSYEQYF | TGTGCCAGCAGCCCCCTCCCACTAGCGGGATCCTACGAGCAGTACTTC
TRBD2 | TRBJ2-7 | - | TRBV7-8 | CASSLVAGSEQYF | TGTGCCAGCAGCTTAGTAGCGGGTAGCGAGCAGTACTTC
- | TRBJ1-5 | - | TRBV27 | CASSPPGKPQHF | TGTGCCAGCAGTCCCCCTGGTAAGCCCCAGCATTTT
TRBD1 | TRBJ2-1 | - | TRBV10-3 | CAGGQGTSYNEQFF | TGTGCCGGGGGACAGGGGACCTCCTACAATGAGCAGTTCTTC
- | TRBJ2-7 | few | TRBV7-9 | CASSLDHYEQYF | TGTGCCAGCAGCTTGGACCACTACGAGCAGTACTTC
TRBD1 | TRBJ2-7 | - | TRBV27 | CASTSTGGFEQYF | TGTGCCAGCACCTCGACAGGGGGCTTCGAGCAGTACTTC
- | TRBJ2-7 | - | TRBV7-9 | CASSLGQLYYEQYF | TGTGCCAGCAGCTTAGGACAGCTTTACTACGAGCAGTACTTC
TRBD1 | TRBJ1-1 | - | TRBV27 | CASSYRGGVVTEAFF | TGTGCCAGCAGCTACAGGGGAGGGGTGGTCACTGAAGCTTTCTTT
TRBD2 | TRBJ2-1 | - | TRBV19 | CASSWTSGRAHNEQFF | TGTGCCAGTAGCTGGACTAGCGGGAGGGCCCACAATGAGCAGTTCTTC
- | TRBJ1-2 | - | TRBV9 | CASSVAAAAGYTF | TGTGCCAGCAGCGTAGCCGCGGCCGCTGGCTACACCTTC
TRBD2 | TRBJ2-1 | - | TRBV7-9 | CASSPPLAGPYNEQFF | TGTGCCAGCAGCCCCCCCCTAGCGGGTCCCTACAATGAGCAGTTCTTC
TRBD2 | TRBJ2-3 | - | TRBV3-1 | CASSQDGDYGEADTQYF | TGTGCCAGCAGCCAAGATGGGGACTACGGCGAGGCAGATACGCAGTATTTT
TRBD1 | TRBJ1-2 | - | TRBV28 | CASKPLGRTGIGYGYTF | TGTGCCAGCAAGCCCCTTGGGAGGACAGGGATCGGCTATGGCTACACCTTC
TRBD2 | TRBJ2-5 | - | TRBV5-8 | CASSLGTSGGETQYF | TGTGCCAGCAGCTTGGGAACTAGCGGGGGGGAGACCCAGTACTTC
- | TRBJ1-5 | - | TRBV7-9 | CASSLGPGLQPQHF | TGTGCCAGCAGCTTAGGGCCGGGGCTACAGCCCCAGCATTTT
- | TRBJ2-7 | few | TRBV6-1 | CASRETGAPRYEQYF | TGTGCCAGCAGGGAAACGGGAGCCCCCCGTTACGAGCAGTACTTC
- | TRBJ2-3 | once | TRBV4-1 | CASSQFGGSFGTDTQYF | TGCGCCAGCAGCCAATTTGGTGGGAGCTTCGGCACAGATACGCAGTATTTT
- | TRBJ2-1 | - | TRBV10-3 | CAISPDVGSYNEQFF | TGTGCCATCAGTCCCGACGTCGGCTCCTACAATGAGCAGTTCTTC
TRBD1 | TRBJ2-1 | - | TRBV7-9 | CASSAGQGVYNEQFF | TGTGCCAGCAGCGCGGGACAGGGGGTCTACAATGAGCAGTTCTTC
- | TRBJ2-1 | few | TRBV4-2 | CASSPDGLNEQFF | TGTGCCAGCAGCCCTGACGGCCTCAATGAGCAGTTCTTC
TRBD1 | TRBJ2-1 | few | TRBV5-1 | CASSLTGGNEQFF | TGCGCCAGCAGCTTGACAGGGGGCAATGAGCAGTTCTTC
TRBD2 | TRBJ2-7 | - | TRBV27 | CASSLGGGRTYEQYF | TGTGCCAGCTCCTTGGGGGGAGGGCGTACCTACGAGCAGTACTTC